Detailed here is one TCR beta chain. Additional DNA sequences in this sample encode the identical CDR3. Per the original methods: Amplifying reference gene primers gave estimates of nucleated cell counts. Assay used: immunoSEQ multiplex PCR; TCRdb lists only in-frame clones, some missing. For V, J and clone size, that table is used; D and trimming come from the DNA. The sample lists tens of thousands of clones; roughly 89% were seen once. Trimming pared 1 base from V and 3 bases from J, leaving 4 bases between. The CDR3 is 11 residues long. Germline V CDR1 and CDR2: DFQATT, SNEGSKA (reference sequence). This sample was included in a study of blood T cell repertoires in COVID-19. Turning to the study itself: Sites across the United States, Italy and Spain contributed samples from acute and convalescent COVID-19. T cells, B-cell-depleted T cells, or PBMCs supplied cDNA or gDNA.

The V call is TRBV20-1, the J call TRBJ2-7; D gene uncertain. The sample consisted of peripheral blood. The receptor comes from a man aged 45-60 years with active COVID-19. Here the CDR3 DNA reads TGCAGTGCTAGAGGTAGCTACGAGCAGTACTTC. Translating gives CSARGSYEQYF.